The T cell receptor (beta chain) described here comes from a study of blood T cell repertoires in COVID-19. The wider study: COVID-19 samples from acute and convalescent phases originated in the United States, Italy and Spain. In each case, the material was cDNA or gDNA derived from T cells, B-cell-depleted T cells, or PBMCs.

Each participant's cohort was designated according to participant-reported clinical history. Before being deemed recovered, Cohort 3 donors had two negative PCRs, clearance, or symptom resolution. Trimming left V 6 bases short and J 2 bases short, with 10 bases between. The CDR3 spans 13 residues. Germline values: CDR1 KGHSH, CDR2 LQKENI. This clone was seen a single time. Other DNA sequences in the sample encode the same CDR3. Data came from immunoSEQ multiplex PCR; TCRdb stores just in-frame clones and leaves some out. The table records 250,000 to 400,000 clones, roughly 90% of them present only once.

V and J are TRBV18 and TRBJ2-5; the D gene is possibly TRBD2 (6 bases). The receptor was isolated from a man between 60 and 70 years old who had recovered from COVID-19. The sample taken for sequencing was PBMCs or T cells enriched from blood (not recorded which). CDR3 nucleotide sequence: TGTGCCAGCTCGCCGGGACTGCAAGAGACCCAGTACTTC. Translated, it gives CASSPGLQETQYF.